This entry lists 24 T cell receptor beta chains sequenced from one sample in a study of blood T cells in healthy people across ages. A second PCR of about 6 to 12 cycles used a sample-barcoded 5' primer and a J-beta primer mix. Via MiXCR, TCRdb re-called the 5' RACE reads, giving one row per CDR3 protein. The sample includes about 720,000 distinct CDR3 sequences, over 20% of them seen just once. The specimen sequenced was blood. The receptors were sampled from a man aged 65 to 79 in good health.

This clonotype was recorded a few times. The V gene is TRBV7-8, the J gene TRBJ1-2, with TRBD1 identical over 7 bases. V lost 1 base and J lost 2; bases outside the gene matches: 4. CDR1 SGHVS and CDR2 FQNEAQ come from the germline V gene. The CDR3 is made up of 15 amino acids. CDR3 protein: CASSLVARGNYGYTF. The CDR3 DNA reads TGTGCCAGCAGCTTAGTAGCCAGGGGGAACTATGGCTACACCTTC.

The chain combines TRBV12-3 or TRBV12-4 with TRBJ1-1; D is ambiguous. The CDR3 consists of 14 residues. V was cut by 5 bases and J by 1 base, with 11 bases left in between. This CDR3 is CASSPPYKNTEAFF. In nucleotides, the CDR3 is TGTGCCAGCAGTCCGCCCTATAAGAACACTGAAGCTTTCTTT.

This rearrangement joins TRBV2 to TRBJ2-7; D is ambiguous. The DNA end favors TRBJ2-5, so the J call may be wrong. The CDR3 runs to 15 residues. Germline V gene sequence: CDR1 SNHLY, CDR2 FYNNEI. The CDR3 DNA is TGTGCCAGCAGTGAAGCAGGGATGTTCCAAGAGACCCAGTACTTC. Encoded protein: CASSEAGMFQETQYF.

This chain links TRBV6-2 or TRBV6-3 with TRBJ2-1, with a tentative D call TRBD1 (6 bases). This CDR3 is built from 15 residues. Germline CDR1 is MNHEY and CDR2 is SVGEGT. Trimming pared 5 bases from V and 7 bases from J, leaving 18 bases between. The DNA for the CDR3 is TGTGCCAGCAGTCCTGACAGGACCCACTGGAATGAGCAGTTCTTC. Translation: CASSPDRTHWNEQFF.

This clonotype was detected many times. This sequence joins TRBV16 and TRBJ1-5; D gene unclear. Per germline, CDR1 KGHSY and CDR2 FQNENV. Deletions cut 2 bases from V and 7 bases from J, with 6 bases between. The CDR3 loop spans 12 amino acids. The CDR3 DNA sequence: TGTGCCAGCAGCCAACCTGGACAGCCCCAGCATTTT. Protein: CASSQPGQPQHF.

This clonotype was picked up many times. An end of the junction does not agree with germline; a read error may underlie this. The chain combines TRBV5-1 with TRBJ1-2, with D uncertain. There are 11 residues in the CDR3. Germline V gene sequence: CDR1 SGHRS, CDR2 YFSETQ. The CDR3 is CASSLDGGYTF. As DNA, the CDR3 is TGTGCCAGCAGCTTGGACGGGGGCTACACCTTC.

The table lists this clonotype with a few counts. V usage is TRBV4-1 and J usage is TRBJ2-3, with 8 bases identical to TRBD1. Trimming cost V 0 bases and J 4 bases; bases outside gene matches: 6. There are 16 residues in the CDR3. Looked up from germline, CDR1 is MGHRA and CDR2 is YSYEKL. CDR3 protein: CASSQEVATGADTQYF. Written as DNA, the CDR3 is TGCGCCAGCAGCCAAGAGGTAGCGACAGGGGCAGATACGCAGTATTTT.

This chain links TRBV7-2 with TRBJ2-4; D may correspond to TRBD1 or TRBD2 (5 bases each). Germline CDR1 reads SGHTA; CDR2 reads FQGNSA. CDR3 size: 13 residues. Trimming cost V 6 bases and J 4 bases, with 10 bases left between them. The CDR3 bases are TGTGCCAGCAGAGACTGGGGGAAAAACATTCAGTACTTC. Translation: CASRDWGKNIQYF. Supplemented by reference TRBV7-2 and TRBJ2-4, the full variable domain reads GAGVSQSPSNKVTEKGKDVELRCDPISGHTALYWYRQSLGQGLEFLIYFQGNSAPDKSGLPSDRFSAERTGGSVSTLTIQRTQQEDSAVYLCASRDWGKNIQYFGAGTRLSVL.

The genes are TRBV6-2 or TRBV6-3 and TRBJ1-2, with D tentatively TRBD1 (6 bases). The CDR3 runs 16 residues. V dropped 3 bases and J dropped 7 bases, with 21 bases sitting between them. Germline assignment: CDR1 MNHEY and CDR2 SVGEGT. CDR3 sequence (DNA): TGTGCCAGCAGTTATCTGGGACAACCTATTCGTCCTGGCTACACCTTC. As protein: CASSYLGQPIRPGYTF.

The V call is TRBV12-3 or TRBV12-4, the J call TRBJ2-5; 11 nucleotides line up with TRBD2. The J call may be wrong; the DNA end is better matched by TRBJ2-7. This CDR3 region has 18 residues. The CDR3 spells CASSLGASGGTSSYEQYF. In DNA, the CDR3 is TGTGCCAGCAGTTTAGGCGCTAGCGGGGGGACGAGCTCCTACGAGCAGTACTTC.

This clonotype was found a few times. J is TRBJ1-1 and V is TRBV5-1; D is possibly TRBD1 (6 bases). The CDR3 totals 14 residues. CDR1 SGHRS and CDR2 YFSETQ come from the germline V gene. V lost 9 bases and J 1 base, leaving 16 bases between the germline ends. The CDR3: CAIRRDNPNTEAFF. CDR3 nucleotide sequence: TGCGCCATCCGCCGGGACAACCCGAACACTGAAGCTTTCTTT.

The CDR3: CAISENGRGYEQFF. CDR3 in DNA: TGTGCCATCAGTGAAAACGGCCGGGGGTACGAGCAGTTCTTC. The chain has TRBV10-3 and TRBJ2-1, with a weak D call TRBD2 (6 bases). CDR1 is ENHRY and CDR2 is SYGVKD in the germline V gene. The CDR3 spans 14 residues. V was pared by 3 bases and J by 10 bases, with 16 bases between.

Points on this clonotype: One end of the junction is discordant with germline, which a read error may explain. The rearrangement joins TRBV20-1 to TRBJ2-3; D is unclear. The germline V gene encodes CDR1 DFQATT and CDR2 SNEGSKA (reference sequence). The CDR3 has 12 residues. CDR3 sequence: CSAAPTLDMQYF. CDR3 sequence (DNA): TGCAGTGCCGCTCCCACCCTCGATATGCAGTATTTT.

The chain recombines TRBV12-3 or TRBV12-4 with TRBJ2-1; 8 bases match TRBD2. This CDR3 has 15 residues. J lost 4 bases, V lost 4 bases, and 6 bases had no gene match. CDR3 nucleotide sequence: TGTGCCAGCAGTTCGGTGACTAGCGAATACAATGAGCAGTTCTTC. Its translation is CASSSVTSEYNEQFF.

V is TRBV19 and J is TRBJ1-2; no clear D. Per the germline V gene, CDR1 is LNHDA and CDR2 is SQIVND (reference sequence). This CDR3 is 12 amino acids long. The ends were cut back, 3 bases at V and 4 bases at J, with 6 bases in the middle. The CDR3 sequence is CASSIRGYGYTF. The DNA of the CDR3 is TGTGCCAGTAGTATCCGTGGCTATGGCTACACCTTC.

The chain carries TRBV29-1 and TRBJ2-5, with a tentative D call TRBD2 (6 bases). Germline-derived CDR1 and CDR2 are SQVTM and ANQGSEA. The V end was cut by 5 bases, the J end by 0 bases, with 16 bases between. CDR3 length equals 15 residues. The CDR3 loop is CSVIHREPNQETQYF. In nucleotides, the CDR3 is TGCAGCGTTATCCACCGGGAGCCTAACCAAGAGACCCAGTACTTC. Together with reference TRBV29-1 and TRBJ2-5, the CDR3 gives the full variable domain: SAVISQKPSRDICQRGTSLTIQCQVDSQVTMMFWYRQQPGQSLTLIATANQGSEATYESGFVIDKFPISRPNLTFSTLTVSNMSPEDSSIYLCSVIHREPNQETQYFGPGTRLLVL.

This clonotype occurred many times. This chain links TRBV4-2 with TRBJ1-2; D is unresolved. V was cut by 4 bases and J by 8 bases, with 8 bases left in between. Germline loops: CDR1 LGHNA, CDR2 YNFKEQ. This CDR3 spans 11 amino acids. The CDR3 region is CASSPGGGYTF. In DNA, the CDR3 is TGTGCCAGCAGCCCCGGCGGGGGCTACACCTTC.

The chain combines TRBV5-6 with TRBJ2-3; D gene unclear. CDR1 is SGHDT, CDR2 YYEEEE, per germline. The CDR3 length is 15 residues. V lost 3 bases and J 6 bases, leaving 17 bases between the germline ends. CDR3 bases: TGTGCCAGCAGCTACCCCCACCGGTCCTCCGATACGCAGTATTTT. Encoded protein: CASSYPHRSSDTQYF.

The V and J genes are TRBV3-1 and TRBJ2-7; possible D gene TRBD2, 5 bases. The ends were cut back, 1 base at V and 3 bases at J, with 13 bases in the middle. Germline V gene sequence: CDR1 LGHDT, CDR2 YNNKEL (reference sequence). The CDR3 is 15 residues long. The CDR3 region is CASSQAPRGNYEQYF. Written as DNA, the CDR3 is TGTGCCAGCAGCCAAGCCCCGAGAGGGAACTACGAGCAGTACTTC.

This chain connects TRBV5-1 to TRBJ1-1; D unresolved. The CDR3 contains 14 residues. V was cut by 4 bases and J by 0 bases, with 10 bases left in between. The germline gives CDR1 SGHRS, CDR2 YFSETQ. CDR3 coding DNA: TGCGCCAGCAGCACGGAACCTTTGAACACTGAAGCTTTCTTT. Translation gives CASSTEPLNTEAFF.

This sequence joins TRBV2 and TRBJ2-1; 11 positions match TRBD2. TRBJ2-5 matches the DNA end more closely, so the J call is doubtful. CDR1 SNHLY and CDR2 FYNNEI come from the germline V gene. CDR3 length: 14 residues. This CDR3 is CASIPGLAGETQYF. The CDR3 bases are TGTGCCAGCATTCCCGGACTAGCGGGAGAGACCCAGTACTTC.

This clonotype was seen only a few times. This chain uses TRBV29-1 with TRBJ2-5, with 9 bases aligning to TRBD2. The CDR3 covers 14 residues. Germline V gene data show CDR1 as SQVTM and CDR2 as ANQGSEA. Trimming took 5 bases from V and 11 from J; bases not matched to a gene: 15. The CDR3 bases are TGCAGCGTTCTCGATCCAGCGGGGGGCAGAGAGCAGTACTTC. As protein: CSVLDPAGGREQYF.

A word on this clonotype: The junction shows a germline mismatch at one end, possibly a read error. The chain links TRBV27 to TRBJ2-1; D may correspond to TRBD1 or TRBD2 (5 bases each). Germline-derived CDR1 and CDR2 are MNHEY and SMNVEV (reference sequence). The CDR3 consists of 15 residues. CDR3 DNA sequence: TGTGCCAGCGGTTTATATGGGGGACCCCACAATGAGCAGTTCTTC. It specifies CASGLYGGPHNEQFF.

This clonotype was counted between two and nine times. The rearrangement links TRBV10-3 to TRBJ2-5; D is perhaps TRBD1 (6 bases). The J call may be in error: the DNA end matches TRBJ2-1 better. CDR3 length equals 17 residues. Germline CDR1 reads ENHRY; CDR2 reads SYGVKD. CDR3 loop: CAISGNQQGSGSNEQFF. The CDR3 nucleotides read TGTGCCATCAGTGGGAACCAACAGGGTTCTGGGTCAAATGAGCAGTTCTTC.